Listed below are T cell receptor beta chains from one sample, sequenced in a study of control samples from healthy donors and cancer patients. The assay was immunoSEQ multiplex PCR, and TCRdb's table has in-frame clones only and misses some. The sample has 130,000 to 150,000 clones; around 90% are singletons. Input material: blood. These receptors were taken from a man aged 30 to 45 in good health. The CDR3 runs from the conserved cysteine through the conserved F or W. The D gene is left open where the match is weak. Clone size is not always given. Where it is, it says once, few, many or a class for expanded clones.

clone_size | j_call | d_call | v_call | cdr3_length | cdr3_nt | cdr3_aa
NA | TRBJ1-4 | NA | TRBV3-1/TRBV3-2 | 15 | TGTGCCAGCAGCCAAGAGTTGGCAGGTGGGGAAAAACTGTTTTTT | CASSQELAGGEKLFF
NA | TRBJ1-5 | NA | TRBV5-1 | 13 | TGCGCCAGCAGCTTTGGAAGCAATCAGCCCCAGCATTTT | CASSFGSNQPQHF
NA | TRBJ2-5 | NA | TRBV7-3 | 13 | TGTGCCAGCAGCGCGGGACAGTGGGAGACCCAGTACTTC | CASSAGQWETQYF
NA | TRBJ1-1 | NA | TRBV15 | 12 | TGTGCCACCAGCGAAATCCGGACTGAAGCTTTCTTT | CATSEIRTEAFF
once | TRBJ2-1 | NA | TRBV5-4 | 14 | TGTGCCAGCAGCTTGGATTGGGGACGCGATGAGCAGTTCTTC | CASSLDWGRDEQFF
NA | TRBJ2-7 | NA | TRBV7-2 | 12 | TGTGCCAGCAGCCCGACAGTTTACGAGCAGTACTTC | CASSPTVYEQYF
NA | TRBJ2-3 | TRBD2 | TRBV7-3 | 16 | TGTGCCAGCAGCCCAGGTTCAGCGGGGGGCACAGATACGCAGTATTTT | CASSPGSAGGTDTQYF
few | TRBJ1-1 | NA | TRBV7-2 | 15 | TGTGCCAGCAGCTTAGTAACAGGGATTGCGACTGAAGCTTTCTTT | CASSLVTGIATEAFF
NA | TRBJ2-2 | TRBD2 | TRBV7-2 | 14 | TGTGCCAGCAGCTCCAGGGAGGGCACCGGGGAGCTGTTTTTT | CASSSREGTGELFF
few | TRBJ2-7 | NA | TRBV25-1 | 18 | TGTGCCAGCAGTGAATCCCTCTCGTCAATGGGAAGCTCCTACGAGCAGTACTTC | CASSESLSSMGSSYEQYF